This T cell receptor (beta chain) emerged from a study of cytomegalovirus exposure and HLA in healthy donors. Whole-study results and caveats: Most of the TCR beta V segments (in an earlier analysis) were productive either about 87% or about 30% of the time.

The V gene's germline CDR1 is MNHEY and CDR2 SVGAGI. V was cut by 6 bases and J by 4 bases, with 13 bases left in between. There are 14 residues in the CDR3. The PCR had 60 Vbeta and 13 Jbeta primers. Only in-frame clones appear in the TCRdb table, and some are missing; sequencing was by immunoSEQ multiplex PCR. The repertoire includes about 160,000 clones, about three quarters of them detected once, and under 1.5% sits in the top ten. This clone was recorded a few times. The antigen is not known. This TCR was sampled from a woman in her twenties or thirties in good health and CMV-seronegative. The chain couples TRBV6-5 to TRBJ1-3; D gene uncertain. Sequencing was done on a sample of PBMCs. For the CDR3, the DNA is TGTGCCAGCAGCCGTGAACAGTCCGGAAACACCATATATTTT. It yields the protein CASSREQSGNTIYF.